This T cell receptor beta chain was profiled in a study of early T cells in non-severe SARS-CoV-2 infection. On the study more broadly: Bulk RNA from unsorted whole blood was sequenced; chains were unpaired.

Trimming pared 3 bases from V and 5 bases from J, leaving 13 bases between. The CDR3 length is 14 residues. Tagging with unique molecular identifiers was applied to individual cDNA molecules. TCRdb analysed the 5' RACE reads with MiXCR anew, one entry per CDR3 protein. In the table there are tens of thousands of distinct CDR3 sequences, approximately 10% of which are singletons. As concerns this clonotype: Its antigen remains unidentified.

Study conclusions and caveats: VDJdb matches were skewed toward anti-spike CD8 T cell responses.

The clonotype originates from an adult who was a healthcare worker with PCR-confirmed SARS-CoV-2 infection or an uninfected control (not recorded which). Input material: whole blood. The chain has TRBV12-3 or TRBV12-4 and TRBJ1-1, with a possible D match to TRBD1 (5 bases). The chain's CDR3 is CASSFSAGTTEAFF. CDR3 coding DNA: TGTGCCAGCAGTTTCTCCGCCGGGACGACTGAAGCTTTCTTT.